Each of the 5 T cell receptor beta chains below was sequenced from the same sample in a study of T cells in Graves' hyperthyroidism and ophthalmopathy. TCR beta CDR3 sequences were amplified from RNA transcripts. Initially, a first-round RT-PCR of the TCR CDR3 employed the HTBI primer set. TCRdb fed the multiplex PCR reads into MiXCR, producing one record per CDR3 protein. This table holds over 700,000 distinct CDR3 sequences, around 39% found once. The sample was blood. These receptors were taken from a man aged 18 to 30 with Graves' hyperthyroidism.

In the case of this clonotype: A much bigger clone sits one base away, suggesting this may be a read error. The rearrangement links TRBV7-9 to TRBJ2-7; possible D gene TRBD2, 5 bases. CDR3 length equals 13 residues. Per the germline V gene, CDR1 is SEHNR and CDR2 is FQNEAQ (reference sequence). CDR3 DNA sequence: TGTACCAGCAGTAAAGGGAGCTCCTACGAGCAGTACTTC. Its translation: CTSSKGSSYEQYF.

About this clonotype itself: At one end, the junction sequence differs from germline, possibly due to a read error. This chain links TRBV9 with TRBJ1-1; unclear D gene. Germline V CDR1 and CDR2: SGDLS, YYNGEE. The CDR3 length is 14 residues. As DNA, the CDR3 is TGCGCCAGCAGCCCAATCGGGAGAGGAGCTGAAGCTTTCTTT. It specifies CASSPIGRGAEAFF. The full variable domain, its missing parts supplied by reference TRBV9 and TRBJ1-1, is DSGVTQTPKHLITATGQRVTLRCSPRSGDLSVYWYQQSLDQGLQFLIQYYNGEERAKGNILERFSAQQFPDLHSELNLSSLELGDSALYFCASSPIGRGAEAFFGQGTRLTVV.

In this sample, this clonotype turned up many times. This chain joins TRBV11-2 and TRBJ1-2, with D unresolved. This CDR3 contains 11 residues. Per germline, CDR1 SGHAT and CDR2 FQNNGV. The ends were cut back, 2 bases at V and 12 bases at J, with 10 bases in the middle. The CDR3 DNA is TGTGCCAGCAGCTTATCTACGGAGAACACCTTC. Amino acids: CASSLSTENTF. Combining the CDR3 with reference TRBV11-2 and TRBJ1-2 gives the whole variable domain EAGVAQSPRYKIIEKRQSVAFWCNPISGHATLYWYQQILGQGPKLLIQFQNNGVVDDSQLPKDRFSAERLKGVDSTLKIQPAKLEDSAVYLCASSLSTENTFGSGTRLTVV.

This clonotype was counted at least ten times. The chain employs TRBV2 and TRBJ1-1; D remains ambiguous. Germline assignment: CDR1 SNHLY and CDR2 FYNNEI. The CDR3 totals 12 residues. V was cut by 10 bases and J by 4 bases, with 13 bases left in between. The DNA for the CDR3 is TGTGCCACCATTCAGTGGGGCACTGAAGCTTTCTTT. Its protein product is CATIQWGTEAFF.

The V gene is TRBV7-8, the J gene TRBJ2-7; no firm D call. The CDR3 runs to 14 residues. Germline V lookup: CDR1 SGHVS, CDR2 FQNEAQ. Trimming left V 3 bases short and J 3 bases short, with 12 bases between. CDR3 region: CASSLAKASYEQYF. CDR3 sequence (DNA): TGTGCCAGCAGCTTGGCCAAGGCAAGCTACGAGCAGTACTTC.